This entry lists 21 T cell receptor beta chains sequenced from one sample in a study of cytomegalovirus exposure and HLA in healthy donors. A multiplex PCR was run with 60 Vbeta primers and 13 Jbeta primers. TCRdb keeps only in-frame clones here, not all; method: immunoSEQ multiplex PCR. The sample lists 120,000 or so clones, 10% occurring once. The sample consisted of PBMCs. All receptors derive from a young woman in good health and CMV-seropositive.

This clone turned up a few times. The chain joins TRBV9 to TRBJ1-2, with 7 bases aligning to TRBD1. Germline V gives CDR1 SGDLS, CDR2 YYNGEE. CDR3 length: 14 residues. The V gene end was trimmed by 4 bases and the J gene end by 4 bases; junction bases not matched to a gene: 7. CDR3 region: CASSFRDRIYGYTF. CDR3 DNA: TGTGCCAGCAGCTTCCGGGACAGAATCTATGGCTACACCTTC.

This sequence joins TRBV7-6 and TRBJ1-5; perhaps TRBD1 as D (5 bases). Germline V gene sequence: CDR1 SGHVS, CDR2 FNYEAQ. The CDR3 consists of 14 residues. The germline V and J ends were trimmed by 5 bases and 4 bases, with 12 bases remaining between them. CDR3: CASSVNGGNQPQHF. The CDR3 DNA follows: TGTGCCAGCAGCGTAAACGGGGGAAATCAGCCCCAGCATTTT.

The chain joins TRBV27 to TRBJ1-2; D perhaps matches TRBD1 (6 bases). In germline, CDR1 is MNHEY, CDR2 SMNVEV (reference sequence). Between the trimmed V and J ends, which lost 6 bases and 4 bases, there was a span of 15 bases. CDR3 size: 14 residues. CDR3 nucleotides: TGTGCCAGCAGCCCAGCGGGACATATCTATGGCTACACCTTC. Translation: CASSPAGHIYGYTF.

This clone was recorded at least ten times. This sequence joins TRBV14 and TRBJ1-1, with a weak D call TRBD1 (6 bases). Trimming removed 5 bases from V and 6 bases from J, with 13 bases in between. This CDR3 has 13 amino acids. Germline V gives CDR1 SGHDN, CDR2 FVKESK. The CDR3 spells CASSFTGIPEAFF. For the CDR3, the DNA is TGTGCCAGCAGCTTTACAGGGATCCCTGAAGCTTTCTTT. Supplemented by reference TRBV14 and TRBJ1-1, the full variable domain reads EAGVTQFPSHSVIEKGQTVTLRCDPISGHDNLYWYRRVMGKEIKFLLHFVKESKQDESGMPNNRFLAERTGGTYSTLKVQPAELEDSGVYFCASSFTGIPEAFFGQGTRLTVV.

This chain uses TRBV21-1 with TRBJ2-2; the table's D call, TRBD2, has no DNA check behind it. TRBV21-1 is marked as a pseudogene. The CDR3 runs to 13 residues. CDR3 DNA sequence: TGTGCCAGCAGCGTTTTGCGGGGCGGGGAGCTGTTTTTT. It is translated as CASSVLRGGELFF.

On this clone itself: The junction shows a germline mismatch at one end, possibly a read error. J is TRBJ2-1 and V is TRBV4-1, with D uncertain. Per germline, CDR1 MGHRA and CDR2 YSYEKL. The CDR3 consists of 16 residues. CDR3 DNA: TGCGCCAGCAGCCAAGATAAGGTTAGCTCCCACAATGAGCAGTTCTTC. Encoded protein: CASSQDKVSSHNEQFF.

This clone was recorded a few times. At one end, the junction sequence differs from germline, possibly due to a read error. V gene TRBV5-1 combines with J gene TRBJ1-1; 7 bases are shared with TRBD1. Germline CDR1 is SGHRS and CDR2 is YFSETQ. The CDR3 contains 14 residues. In nucleotides, the CDR3 is TGCGCCAGCACCTTGAGGGGGGACAGTTCGGAAGCTTTCTTT. Translated, it gives CASTLRGDSSEAFF.

This chain joins TRBV19 and TRBJ1-2; perhaps TRBD1 as D (5 bases). This CDR3 has 11 amino acids. Trimming stripped 7 bases from V and 7 bases from J, with 10 bases between. From germline, CDR1 is LNHDA and CDR2 SQIVND (reference sequence). The CDR3 spells CASMGGSGYTF. Here the CDR3 DNA reads TGTGCCAGTATGGGGGGATCTGGCTACACCTTC.

The V and J genes are TRBV5-6 and TRBJ2-2, with 7 positions matching TRBD2. The V gene's germline CDR1 is SGHDT and CDR2 YYEEEE. The CDR3 is 15 amino acids. V trimming: 6 bases; J trimming: 3 bases; junction bases outside the gene matches: 8. CDR3 bases: TGTGCCAGCACGGGGGGAGCGAGGGACACCGGGGAGCTGTTTTTT. Translated: CASTGGARDTGELFF.

This chain connects TRBV27 to TRBJ2-1; D unresolved. Germline CDR1 is MNHEY and CDR2 is SMNVEV (reference sequence). The CDR3 has 13 amino acids. With 6 bases removed from V and 0 bases from J, the gap between germline ends came to 6 bases. CDR3 sequence reads: CASRASSYNEQFF. DNA for the CDR3: TGTGCCAGCAGGGCCAGCTCCTACAATGAGCAGTTCTTC.

The chain recombines TRBV27 with TRBJ1-5; D remains ambiguous. The V gene lost 3 bases and the J gene lost 3 bases, with 12 bases spanning the gap. The CDR3 spans 15 residues. In germline, CDR1 is MNHEY, CDR2 SMNVEV (reference sequence). The CDR3 spells CASSFDMLNNQPQHF. Here the CDR3 DNA reads TGTGCCAGCAGTTTTGACATGCTCAACAATCAGCCCCAGCATTTT.

The rearrangement uses TRBV29-1 and TRBJ1-1; unclear D gene. This CDR3 is built from 9 residues. Germline loops: CDR1 SQVTM, CDR2 ANQGSEA. Trimming took 7 bases from V and 7 from J, leaving 7 bases between them. DNA of the CDR3: TGCAGCGATAGAATTGAAGCTTTCTTT. It is translated as CSDRIEAFF.

V and J are TRBV2 and TRBJ2-6; D is undetermined. The CDR3 totals 16 residues. Germline V gives CDR1 SNHLY, CDR2 FYNNEI. V lost 1 base to trimming and J lost 2 bases, with 9 bases between them. CDR3 sequence: CASSEEIGPGANVLTF. The DNA for the CDR3 is TGTGCCAGCAGTGAAGAGATTGGGCCTGGGGCCAACGTCCTGACTTTC.

The genes are TRBV28 and TRBJ2-7; TRBD2 matches 7 bases. Germline-derived CDR1 and CDR2 are MDHEN and SYDVKM. The J segment lost 4 bases and the V segment lost 10 bases, leaving 13 bases of the junction unmatched. The CDR3 spans 14 residues. CDR3 residues: CATAGSGLSYEQYF. The DNA of the CDR3 is TGTGCCACCGCCGGGTCGGGACTATCTTACGAGCAGTACTTC. Using reference TRBV28 and TRBJ2-7 for the parts outside the CDR3, the full variable domain is DVKVTQSSRYLVKRTGEKVFLECVQDMDHENMFWYRQDPGLGLRLIYFSYDVKMKEKGDIPEGYSVSREKKERFSLILESASTNQTSMYLCATAGSGLSYEQYFGPGTRLTVT.

The gene calls are TRBV7-3 and TRBJ2-1, with TRBD1 matching over 8 bases. V was pared by 5 bases and J by 5 bases, with 11 bases of the junction left unmatched. The CDR3 has 16 residues. CDR1 is SGHTA, CDR2 FQGTGA, per germline. The CDR3 coding sequence is TGTGCCAGCAGCCAAACAGGGGGGAACACGCACAATGAGCAGTTCTTC. Translated: CASSQTGGNTHNEQFF.

The chain joins TRBV6-9 to TRBJ1-2; the D is unclear. The CDR3 has 12 amino acids. Looked up from germline, CDR1 is MNHGY and CDR2 is SVAAGI. V was shortened by 11 bases and J by 4 bases, with 14 bases between the two germline ends. Here the CDR3 reads CAASRGLYGYTF. In DNA form, the CDR3 reads TGTGCCGCCAGCAGAGGACTCTATGGCTACACCTTC.

The chain has TRBV28 and TRBJ2-7; D is possibly TRBD2 (5 bases). CDR3 length equals 16 residues. V dropped 4 bases and J dropped 2 bases, with 18 bases sitting between them. Germline CDR1 is MDHEN and CDR2 is SYDVKM. CDR3 region: CASSSGSAVGTYEQYF. CDR3 nucleotide sequence: TGTGCCAGCAGTTCAGGATCCGCAGTCGGGACCTACGAGCAGTACTTC.

This clone was counted a few times. The sample contains more than one DNA sequence encoding this CDR3. The chain couples TRBV6-1 to TRBJ1-5; D may be TRBD1 (6 bases). This CDR3 is built from 14 residues. V lost 7 bases and J 6 bases, leaving 16 bases between the germline ends. Germline CDR1 MNHNS, CDR2 SASEGT. The CDR3 sequence: CASTAGARVQPQHF. CDR3 sequence (DNA): TGTGCCAGCACCGCGGGGGCCAGAGTTCAGCCCCAGCATTTT.

The chain links TRBV5-6 to TRBJ2-7; 10 nucleotides align to TRBD2. V was clipped by 0 bases and J by 0 bases; unmatched bases: 6. The CDR3 extends over 17 amino acids. The germline CDR1 and CDR2 sequences are SGHDT and YYEEEE. In nucleotides, the CDR3 is TGTGCCAGCAGCTTGGGGCTAGCGGGAGAGGGCTCCTACGAGCAGTACTTC. Residues: CASSLGLAGEGSYEQYF.

The chain employs TRBV2 and TRBJ1-2; D not certain. CDR3 size: 13 residues. Trimming took off 3 bases at V and 7 bases at J, with 12 bases between the two ends. Germline lookup yields CDR1 SNHLY and CDR2 FYNNEI. CDR3 loop: CASSDVASPGYTF. The CDR3 coding sequence is TGTGCCAGCAGTGACGTAGCCTCCCCTGGCTACACCTTC.

This clone was observed a few times. The genes are TRBV2 and TRBJ2-7; D call uncertain. V shed 6 bases and J shed 7 bases, with 22 bases lying between them. CDR1 and CDR2 (germline): SNHLY, FYNNEI. There are 15 residues in the CDR3. The DNA for the CDR3 is TGTGCCAGCAGGACCTCCGGGTACCCGCATTCTGAGCAGTACTTC. Translated: CASRTSGYPHSEQYF.